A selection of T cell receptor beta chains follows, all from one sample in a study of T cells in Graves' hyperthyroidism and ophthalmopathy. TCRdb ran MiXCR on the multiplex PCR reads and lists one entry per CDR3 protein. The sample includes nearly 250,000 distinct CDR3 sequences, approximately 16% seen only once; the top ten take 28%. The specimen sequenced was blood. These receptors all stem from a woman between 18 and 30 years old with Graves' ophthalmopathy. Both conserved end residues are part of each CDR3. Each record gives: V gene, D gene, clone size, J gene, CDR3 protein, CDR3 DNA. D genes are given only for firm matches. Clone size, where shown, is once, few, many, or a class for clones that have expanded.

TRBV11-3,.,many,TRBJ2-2,CATGTPNTGELFF,TGTGCCACCGGGACACCAAACACCGGGGAGCTGTTTTTT
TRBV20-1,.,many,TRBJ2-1,CSASLAASVNEQFF,TGCAGTGCCAGCCTCGCGGCATCGGTCAATGAGCAGTTCTTC
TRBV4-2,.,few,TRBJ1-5,CASSQDLQGNQPQHF,TGTGCCAGCAGCCAAGATTTACAGGGTAATCAGCCCCAGCATTTT
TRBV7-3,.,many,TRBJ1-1,CASSLTNSRDTEAFF,TGTGCCAGCAGCTTAACGAACAGTCGGGACACTGAAGCTTTCTTT
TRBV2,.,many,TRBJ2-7,CASAAPSAPIEQYF,TGTGCCAGCGCGGCGCCTAGCGCCCCTATCGAGCAGTACTTC
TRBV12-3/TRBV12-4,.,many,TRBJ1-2,CASRPAGGTYGYTF,TGTGCCAGCAGACCGGCTGGGGGGACCTATGGCTACACCTTC
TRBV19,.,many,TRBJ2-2,CASSTPKGRTGELFF,TGTGCCAGTAGTACCCCGAAGGGGCGGACCGGGGAGCTGTTTTTT
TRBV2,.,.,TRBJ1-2,CASTRRLRTNYGYTF,TGTGCCAGCACCCGAAGGCTACGGACTAACTATGGCTACACCTTC
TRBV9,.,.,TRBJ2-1,CASSVRSYNEQFF,TGTGCCAGCAGCGTTCGGTCCTACAATGAGCAGTTCTTC
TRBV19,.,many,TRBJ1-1,CASSETGINTEAFF,TGTGCCAGTAGTGAAACAGGGATCAACACTGAAGCTTTCTTT
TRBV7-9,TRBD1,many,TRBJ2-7,CASSHGQASSYEQYF,TGTGCCAGCAGCCATGGACAGGCAAGCTCCTACGAGCAGTACTTC
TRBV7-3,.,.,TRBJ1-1,CASSFYICSALAAEAFF,.
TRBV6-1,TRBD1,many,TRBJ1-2,CASSSRLDRGNYGYTF,TGTGCCAGCAGTTCACGCCTGGACAGGGGAAACTATGGCTACACCTTC
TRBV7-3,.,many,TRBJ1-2,CASSLPEGVYGYTF,TGTGCCAGCAGCCTCCCGGAGGGGGTGTATGGCTACACCTTC
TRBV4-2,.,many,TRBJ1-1,CASSQGTQSNTEAFF,TGTGCCAGCAGCCAAGGAACACAGTCGAACACTGAAGCTTTCTTT
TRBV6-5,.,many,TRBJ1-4,CASSYRGREKLFF,TGTGCCAGCAGTTACAGGGGACGTGAAAAACTGTTTTTT
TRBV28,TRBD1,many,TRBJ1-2,CASSWTGDNYGYTF,TGTGCCAGCAGTTGGACAGGGGATAACTATGGCTACACCTTC
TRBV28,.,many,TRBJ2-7,CATLSPRSYEQYF,TGTGCCACCCTGTCTCCTCGCTCCTACGAGCAGTACTTC
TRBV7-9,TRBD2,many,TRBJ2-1,CASSVTSRSAIMSSYNEQFF,TGTGCCAGCAGCGTGACTAGCCGGTCGGCAATAATGAGCTCCTACAATGAGCAGTTCTTC
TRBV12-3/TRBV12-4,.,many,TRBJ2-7,CASSLGPLYEQYF,TGTGCCAGCAGTTTAGGGCCACTCTACGAGCAGTACTTC
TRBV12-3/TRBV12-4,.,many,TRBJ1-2,CASTRGSYGYTF,TGTGCCAGCACGCGGGGTTCCTATGGCTACACCTTC
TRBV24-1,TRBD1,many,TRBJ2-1,CATRGQGASNEQFF,TGTGCCACCAGGGGCCAGGGGGCCAGCAATGAGCAGTTCTTC
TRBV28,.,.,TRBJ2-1,CASPPTRQGGHNEQFF,TGTGCCAGCCCCCCCACCAGGCAGGGGGGGCACAATGAGCAGTTCTTC
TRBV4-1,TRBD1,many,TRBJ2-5,CASSQGVTGRETQYF,TGCGCCAGCAGCCAGGGAGTGACAGGGCGGGAGACCCAGTACTTC
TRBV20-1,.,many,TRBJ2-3,CSARGHSSTDTQYF,TGCAGTGCTCGGGGACACTCTAGCACAGATACGCAGTATTTT
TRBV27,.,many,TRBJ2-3,CASRITGPLFLDTQYF,TGTGCCAGCCGAATAACAGGGCCCCTATTTCTAGATACGCAGTATTTT
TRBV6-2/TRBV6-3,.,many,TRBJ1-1,CASRTRRRYLNTEAFF,TGTGCCAGCAGAACCCGGAGGAGGTACCTGAACACTGAAGCTTTCTTT
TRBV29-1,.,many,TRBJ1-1,CSAGTQYEAFF,TGCAGCGCCGGGACCCAGTATGAAGCTTTCTTT
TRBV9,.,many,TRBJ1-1,CASSVAQNTEAFF,TGTGCCAGCAGCGTAGCCCAAAACACTGAAGCTTTCTTT
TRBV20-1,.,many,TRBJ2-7,CSARDQDSGLYEQYF,TGCAGTGCTAGAGATCAAGATAGCGGTTTATACGAGCAGTACTTC
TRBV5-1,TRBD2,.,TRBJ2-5,CASSLGGRTGETQYF,TGCGCCAGCAGCTTGGGCGGGAGGACGGGGGAGACCCAGTACTTC
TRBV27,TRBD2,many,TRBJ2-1,CASSFRTSGYNEQFF,TGTGCCAGCAGTTTCCGGACTAGCGGCTACAATGAGCAGTTCTTC
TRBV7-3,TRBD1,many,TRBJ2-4,CASSLTPGGIQYF,TGTGCCAGCAGCTTAACTCCAGGGGGAATTCAGTACTTC
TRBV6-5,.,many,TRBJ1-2,CASSYSTTGYGYTF,TGTGCCAGCAGTTACTCCACAACTGGGTATGGCTACACCTTC
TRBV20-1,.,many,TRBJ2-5,CSARTGRPEETQYF,TGCAGTGCTAGAACAGGCCGGCCGGAGGAGACCCAGTACTTC
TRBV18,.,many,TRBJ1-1,CASSPAEGLEAFF,TGTGCCAGCTCACCCGCCGAAGGCCTTGAAGCTTTCTTT
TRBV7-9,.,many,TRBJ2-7,CASSLGLGPRSYEQYF,TGTGCCAGCAGCTTAGGGCTCGGGCCTCGCTCCTACGAGCAGTACTTC
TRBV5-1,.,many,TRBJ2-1,CASSLLPGTYEQFF,TGCGCCAGCAGCTTGCTTCCGGGAACCTATGAGCAGTTCTTC
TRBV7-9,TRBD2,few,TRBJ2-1,CASSFTSGRYEQFF,TGTGCCAGCAGCTTTACTAGCGGGAGGTATGAGCAGTTCTTC
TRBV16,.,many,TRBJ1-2,CASSLRDGFAYTF,TGTGCCAGCAGCCTGAGGGATGGTTTTGCCTACACCTTC
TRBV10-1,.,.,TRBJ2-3,CASSSRDPNTDTQYF,TGCGCCAGCAGTTCTAGGGACCCAAACACAGATACGCAGTATTTT
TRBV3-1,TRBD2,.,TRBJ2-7,CASSQDHAGGQEDEQYF,TGTGCCAGCAGCCAAGATCACGCGGGGGGGCAGGAAGACGAGCAGTACTTC
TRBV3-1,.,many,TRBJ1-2,CASSRGGGGYGYTF,TGTGCCAGCAGCCGGGGGGGAGGGGGCTATGGCTACACCTTC
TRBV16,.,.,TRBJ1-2,CASSPSPGESNYGYTF,TGTGCCAGCAGCCCCTCTCCCGGGGAGTCGAACTATGGCTACACCTTC
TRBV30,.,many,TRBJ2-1,CAWSHGPYNEQFF,TGTGCCTGGAGTCATGGCCCTTACAATGAGCAGTTCTTC
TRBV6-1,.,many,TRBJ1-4,CASRVWGEKLFF,TGTGCCAGCCGAGTTTGGGGCGAAAAACTGTTTTTT